The next 8 T cell receptor beta chains were all read from a single sample in a study of cytomegalovirus exposure and HLA in healthy donors. This PCR relied on a set of 60 Vbeta primers and 13 Jbeta primers. Profiled with immunoSEQ multiplex PCR; TCRdb holds only in-frame clones, not every one. The data hold about 180,000 clones, with 70% to 85% observed a single time. The sequenced sample was PBMCs. The receptors were gathered from a girl aged 2 to 10 in good health and CMV-seropositive.

The V call is TRBV6-5, the J call TRBJ1-2, with 9 bases that match TRBD1. From germline, CDR1 is MNHEY and CDR2 SVGAGI. Trimming removed 7 bases from V and 1 base from J; junction bases left unmatched: 4. This CDR3 spans 14 amino acids. The CDR3 DNA is TGTGCCAGCACCAGGACAGGGGATAACTATGGCTACACCTTC. Translated: CASTRTGDNYGYTF.

This clone was counted once. The chain links TRBV28 to TRBJ2-3, with 10 bases aligning to TRBD2. CDR3 length: 22 residues. CDR1 and CDR2 (germline): MDHEN, SYDVKM. V lost 2 bases to trimming and J lost 2 bases; unmatched junction nucleotides: 22. CDR3 DNA sequence: TGTGCCAGCAGTTTACCCCCCGAGCGGGAGGGGACTTTATACGGGGTCACAGATACGCAGTATTTT. This encodes CASSLPPEREGTLYGVTDTQYF.

The chain couples TRBV25-1 to TRBJ1-5; 9 nucleotides align to TRBD1. Germline assignment: CDR1 MGHDK and CDR2 SYGVNS. The junction had 8 bases not matched to a gene; V was cut back by 4 bases and J by 7 bases. The CDR3 totals 15 residues. The CDR3 region has the DNA TGTGCCAGCAGTGGGGGGACAGGGTTAGGGCAGCCCCAGCATTTT. The encoded protein is CASSGGTGLGQPQHF.

This clone was observed a few times. The CDR3: CASSGGEKLFF. The CDR3 bases are TGTGCCAGCAGTGGCGGGGAAAAACTGTTTTTT. The chain links TRBV6-5 to TRBJ1-4, with D unclear. Germline V lookup: CDR1 MNHEY, CDR2 SVGAGI. Trimming removed 5 bases from V and 8 bases from J, with 6 bases in between. The CDR3 runs 11 residues.

The chain employs TRBV7-2 and TRBJ2-5; possible D gene TRBD1, 5 bases. CDR3 length: 16 amino acids. From germline, CDR1 is SGHTA and CDR2 FQGNSA. The V and J ends lost 1 base and 2 bases respectively, with 14 bases between them. For the CDR3, the DNA is TGTGCCAGCAGCTTAGGCCCAGGGCGAGGACAAGAGACCCAGTACTTC. This translates into CASSLGPGRGQETQYF.

V is TRBV11-3 and J is TRBJ1-1; TRBD1 matches 7 bases. The CDR3 totals 14 residues. Germline values: CDR1 SGHNT, CDR2 YENEEA. The V gene end was trimmed by 4 bases and the J gene end by 1 base; junction bases not matched to a gene: 3. As DNA, the CDR3 is TGTGCCAGCAGCTCCAACAGGGGGAACACTGAAGCTTTCTTT. Amino acids: CASSSNRGNTEAFF.

In the case of this clone: The sample has other DNA sequences that encode this CDR3 too. This sequence joins TRBV5-1 and TRBJ1-6, with 9 bases aligning to TRBD1. The CDR3 loop spans 15 amino acids. CDR1 SGHRS and CDR2 YFSETQ come from the germline V gene. V shed 0 bases, J shed 6 bases, and the junction held 1 base outside the gene matches. CDR3 sequence: CASSLEGQGNSPLHF. As DNA, the CDR3 is TGCGCCAGCAGCTTGGAGGGACAGGGTAATTCACCCCTCCACTTT.

This chain joins TRBV13 and TRBJ2-7; 7 bases fit TRBD2. Trimming removed 4 bases from V and 3 bases from J; junction bases left unmatched: 6. The CDR3 is 14 residues long. The V gene's germline CDR1 is PRHDT and CDR2 FYEKMQ (reference sequence). The CDR3 bases are TGTGCCAGCAGCTCTGGGACTACCAACTACGAGCAGTACTTC. This translates into CASSSGTTNYEQYF.